The TCR beta chain described here comes from a study of cytomegalovirus exposure and HLA in healthy donors. V shed 8 bases and J 9 bases; nucleotides not matched to a gene: 7. The CDR3 extends over 12 amino acids. Germline V gene lookup returns CDR1 MDHEN and CDR2 SYDVKM. PCR was performed using 60 Vbeta and 13 Jbeta primers. Profiled with immunoSEQ multiplex PCR; TCRdb holds only in-frame clones, not every one. This table has approximately 140,000 clones, approximately 76% appearing once. This clone was seen only once. Sequenced: PBMCs. The sequence was obtained from a man in his forties in good health and CMV-seronegative. The chain has TRBV28 and TRBJ2-1, with TRBD1 matching over 7 bases. The CDR3 loop reads CASGTGVGEQFF. In DNA, the CDR3 is TGTGCCAGCGGTACAGGGGTGGGTGAGCAGTTCTTC.